This entry concerns a single T cell receptor (beta chain). This clonotype appeared once. Its antigen remains unidentified. The junction does not match germline at one end; this may be a read error. These data come from a study of blood T cells in healthy people across ages (dated by TCRdb to between 2014 and 2017). In the study overall: Template switching captured roughly one uniquely barcoded TCR beta cDNA molecule per two T cells in model experiments. Donors of different ages were randomly distributed across sequencing lanes to avoid experimental bias. Donors were grouped into four age groups: young (average about 15 years), middle-aged (roughly 38), aged (around 60) and long-lived (just over 80). The study analyzed two additional independent replicas of 1 million unique cDNA reads from the same blood draw for two donors, one aged 18 to 29 and one aged 80 or older. Age-related changes in TCR beta repertoire diversity were measured in the study by deep sequencing normalized with unique cDNA molecular identifiers. On the study overall, not on this receptor specifically: Observed TCR beta diversity per million T cells fell roughly linearly with age, and a significant reduction was already apparent by age about 36. Compared with the aged group, the long-lived group had more naive CD4+ T cells, fewer expanded clones and increased TCR diversity, suggesting age selection. The CMV infection status of donors was not known, potentially confounding age-related changes in expanded clonotypes. Estimates of total diversity based on one million sequenced T cells were regarded as lower bounds and as underestimates. Conclusive comparison of naive and antigen-experienced compartments was prevented by the profiling of bulk unsorted PBMCs. The percentage of naive T cells measured by flow cytometry correlated strongly with observed TCR beta diversity.

Preparation of the library involved 5' RACE. TCRdb names Illumina HiSeq 2500 as the instrument used. A second roughly 6 to 12 cycle PCR used a sample-barcoded 5' primer and a J-beta primer mix. Each TCR beta cDNA molecule received a unique molecular identifier from a template-switch 5' adaptor carrying 12 random nucleotides. At least 2.5 million CDR3-containing paired-end reads were obtained from each sample. First-strand cDNA synthesis was performed from all RNA using the Mint cDNA synthesis kit, with priming by a TRBC-specific oligonucleotide. Following uracil-DNA glycosylase treatment, all cDNA underwent a first 18-cycle PCR with the universal primers M1SS and BC2_uni_R. Per the original workflow: For normalization, 1 million high-quality reads were randomly selected from each sample, with every read carrying a distinct molecular identifier. Instead of being binned into consensus sequences, reads with shared molecular identifiers were discarded. MiTCR, set to a Q25 quality threshold and the strictest error-elimination algorithm, was used for CDR3 identification, clonotype clustering and error correction. A nonparametric unseen species model using Euler transformation provided a lower-bound estimate of total TCR beta diversity. TCRdb trimmed the raw reads at Q25, called clones with MiXCR and kept productive beta chains. Rows with one shared CDR3 protein collapse into an entry with the most common genes and DNA. The V and J calls and clone size come from TCRdb's table, not from the authors' own analysis. This sample gives about 1.5 million distinct CDR3 sequences in total; roughly 45% of them show up just once. The ten most abundant clones make up approximately 7.9% of the sample.

The roughly 39 donors, aged about 6 to 95 years, were systemically healthy Caucasian individuals from Russia. Each donor gave around 9.5 milliliters of peripheral blood, collected into EDTA-treated Vacutainer tubes. Ficoll-Paque density-gradient centrifugation was used to isolate PBMCs, with at least 7 million per sample. Trizol reagent was used to extract total RNA from PBMCs, with at least 6 micrograms per sample. The percentages of naive CD45RAhigh/CD27high T cells were determined by flow cytometry on a PBMC aliquot from every donor. As encoded in the germline V gene, CDR1 is SGHAT while CDR2 is FQNNGV. The CDR3 holds 15 amino acids from the cysteine to the phenylalanine. Only CDR3 DNA is held: 45 bases, read in frame from base 1.

The specimen sequenced was blood. The receptor chain draws on TRBV11-2 and TRBJ1-2; the D segment could be TRBD1, given 6 matching bases. The TCR originated in a woman in her late teens or twenties in good health. The bases are TGTGCCAGCAGCTTAGCCGGGACAACAAACTGTGGCTACACCTTC. Translation gives CASSLAGTTNCGYTF.